The next 31 T cell receptor beta chains were all read from a single sample in a study of T cells of healthy individuals. TCRdb reprocessed the 5' RACE reads via MiXCR and lists one record per CDR3 protein. The table shows about 96,000 distinct CDR3 sequences, with 15% to 20% occurring only once. Receptors originate from a human donor in good health.

This clonotype occurred a few times. CDR3 protein: CASETSGRALYEQYF. CDR3 bases: TGTGCCAGCGAGACTAGCGGGAGGGCCCTCTACGAGCAGTACTTC. The rearrangement uses TRBV6-2 or TRBV6-3 and TRBJ2-7, with TRBD2 matching over 14 bases. Germline CDR1 is MNHEY and CDR2 is SVGEGT. The trim removed 8 bases at V and 3 bases at J, leaving 6 bases unmatched. CDR3 length: 15 residues.

The table lists this clonotype with a few counts. This chain uses TRBV29-1 with TRBJ2-5; no definite D call. The CDR3 totals 12 residues. CDR1 SQVTM and CDR2 ANQGSEA come from the germline V gene. V dropped 2 bases and J dropped 10 bases, with 14 bases sitting between them. The CDR3 is CSVELSSSVQYF. As DNA, the CDR3 is TGCAGCGTTGAATTGTCCAGCTCAGTCCAGTACTTC.

This clonotype was observed at least ten times. This chain uses TRBV4-2 with TRBJ2-7; D unresolved. The CDR3 has 11 residues. Looked up from germline, CDR1 is LGHNA and CDR2 is YNFKEQ. V lost 2 bases and J lost 5, with 4 bases in between. The CDR3 bases are TGTGCCAGCAGCCAAAACCACGAGCAGTACTTC. Its protein is CASSQNHEQYF.

This clonotype occurred a few times. This chain links TRBV5-1 with TRBJ2-3, with 8 bases aligning to TRBD1. Losses at the gene ends were 2 bases for V and 3 bases for J; bases not matched to a gene: 8. CDR3 size: 16 residues. CDR1 is SGHRS, CDR2 YFSETQ, per germline. In nucleotides, the CDR3 is TGCGCCAGCAGCTTCCTGGGACAGGTCCAAACAGATACGCAGTATTTT. Encoded protein: CASSFLGQVQTDTQYF.

V and J are TRBV5-1 and TRBJ2-6, with D unclear. Trimming took off 4 bases at V and 1 base at J, with 12 bases between the two ends. CDR3 length: 16 residues. Germline V lookup: CDR1 SGHRS, CDR2 YFSETQ. In nucleotides, the CDR3 is TGCGCCAGCAGCCGACAATCCGGTTCTGGGGCCAACGTCCTGACTTTC. Translated: CASSRQSGSGANVLTF. Using reference TRBV5-1 and TRBJ2-6 for the parts outside the CDR3, the full variable domain is KAGVTQTPRYLIKTRGQQVTLSCSPISGHRSVSWYQQTPGQGLQFLFEYFSETQRNKGNFPGRFSGRQFSNSRSEMNVSTLELGDSALYLCASSRQSGSGANVLTFGAGSRLTVL.

The table lists this clonotype with many counts. The CDR3 DNA sequence: TGTGCCAGCAGCCCTTGGGTCTCAAGCGAAGAAGAGACCCAGTACTTC. Translating it yields CASSPWVSSEEETQYF. V usage is TRBV7-6 and J usage is TRBJ2-5; D is ambiguous. Germline CDR1 SGHVS, CDR2 FNYEAQ. Trimming shortened V by 5 bases and J by 3 bases, and 19 bases separated the two germline ends. The CDR3 totals 16 residues.

The V call is TRBV7-2, the J call TRBJ1-6; no clear D. The V gene lost 4 bases and the J gene lost 10 bases, with 14 bases spanning the gap. This CDR3 is built from 14 residues. Per the germline V gene, CDR1 is SGHTA and CDR2 is FQGNSA. CDR3 DNA sequence: TGTGCCAGCAGCTACGCAGCGGTGGGATCACCCCTCCACTTT. The encoded protein is CASSYAAVGSPLHF.

The chain has TRBV7-9 and TRBJ1-3; 8 bases map to TRBD1. The CDR3 has 18 residues. Germline trimming cut 4 bases from V and 0 bases from J; bases unmatched to any gene: 11. The germline V gene encodes CDR1 SEHNR and CDR2 FQNEAQ (reference sequence). The CDR3 DNA reads TGTGCCAGCAGCTCCATAAGGGACAGGCAAAACTCTGGAAACACCATATATTTT. Translating gives CASSSIRDRQNSGNTIYF.

There are a few counts of this clonotype. The chain links TRBV29-1 to TRBJ2-5; TRBD2 matches at 7 bases. The J segment lost 5 bases and the V segment lost 8 bases, leaving 8 bases of the junction unmatched. Germline CDR1 reads SQVTM; CDR2 reads ANQGSEA. The CDR3 sequence is 12 residues long. The CDR3 here is CSTRDGGETQYF. DNA of the CDR3: TGCAGCACCAGGGACGGGGGGGAGACCCAGTACTTC.

This clonotype has only a few counts. The chain has TRBV12-3 or TRBV12-4 and TRBJ1-1, with a possible D match to TRBD1 (6 bases). V was cut by 6 bases and J by 5 bases, with 16 bases left in between. CDR3 length: 14 residues. CDR3 protein: CASSPAAGVTEAFF. The DNA of the CDR3 is TGTGCCAGCAGCCCCGCGGCAGGGGTTACTGAAGCTTTCTTT.

The chain couples TRBV7-2 to TRBJ2-5; D is unresolved. The CDR3 contains 14 residues. Trimming took off 4 bases at V and 2 bases at J, with 11 bases between the two ends. Germline V CDR1 and CDR2: SGHTA, FQGNSA. This chain's CDR3 is CASSSLGFQETQYF. DNA for the CDR3: TGTGCCAGCAGCTCTCTAGGATTTCAAGAGACCCAGTACTTC.

This clonotype was seen ten or more times. The rearrangement joins TRBV7-8 to TRBJ2-3; D gene unclear. The ends were cut back, 1 base at V and 2 bases at J, with 10 bases in the middle. This CDR3 is built from 15 residues. Germline V CDR1 and CDR2: SGHVS, FQNEAQ. The DNA of the CDR3 is TGTGCCAGCAGCTTAGAGGGCTATAACACAGATACGCAGTATTTT. It yields the protein CASSLEGYNTDTQYF.

The J gene is TRBJ1-6, the V gene TRBV20-1; TRBD1 is a possible D gene (5 bases). V lost 5 bases, J lost 1 base, and 15 bases lay in between. This CDR3 is built from 16 residues. Per the germline V gene, CDR1 is DFQATT and CDR2 is SNEGSKA (reference sequence). The CDR3 DNA is TGCAGTGCTGGCCCCAGGGAATGGTCCTATAATTCACCCCTCCACTTT. Its translation is CSAGPREWSYNSPLHF.

This clonotype came up a few times. V usage is TRBV20-1 and J usage is TRBJ2-3, with D maybe TRBD2 (6 bases). Trimming removed 6 bases from V and 6 bases from J, with 19 bases in between. CDR1 is DFQATT, CDR2 SNEGSKA, per germline (reference sequence). There are 14 residues in the CDR3. The CDR3 sequence is CSASPTTGLDTQYF. The CDR3 coding sequence is TGCAGTGCGTCACCTACTACGGGACTGGATACGCAGTATTTT.

This clonotype came up many times. The V and J genes are TRBV29-1 and TRBJ2-2, with 12 bases aligning to TRBD2. J gave up 3 bases and V 4 bases, and 6 bases lay outside the gene matches. Germline V gene lookup returns CDR1 SQVTM and CDR2 ANQGSEA. This CDR3 has 16 amino acids. The CDR3 loop reads CSVGPPSGGDTGELFF. The CDR3 DNA reads as TGCAGCGTTGGGCCCCCTAGCGGGGGGGACACCGGGGAGCTGTTTTTT.

This chain links TRBV5-1 with TRBJ1-1; no definite D call. The CDR3 loop spans 14 amino acids. From germline, CDR1 is SGHRS and CDR2 YFSETQ. V was cut by 2 bases and J by 5 bases, with 13 bases left in between. The CDR3 loop is CASSFLLLGTEAFF. The DNA of the CDR3 is TGCGCCAGCAGCTTTCTTCTCCTTGGGACTGAAGCTTTCTTT.

In its sample, this clonotype was seen many times. J is TRBJ2-3 and V is TRBV4-1; D call uncertain. From germline, CDR1 is MGHRA and CDR2 YSYEKL. The CDR3 length is 13 residues. V was pared by 4 bases and J by 3 bases, with 8 bases between. CDR3 DNA sequence: TGCGCCAGCAGCCCCGGCGAAACAGATACGCAGTATTTT. This encodes CASSPGETDTQYF.

Only one count was recorded for this clonotype. The rearrangement uses TRBV7-9 and TRBJ1-1; D unresolved. The CDR3 is made up of 13 amino acids. V was trimmed by 1 base and J by 5 bases, leaving 8 bases between them. Looked up from germline, CDR1 is SEHNR and CDR2 is FQNEAQ (reference sequence). The CDR3 coding sequence is TGTGCCAGCAGCTTAGTTTCAGGTACTGAAGCTTTCTTT. Its protein product is CASSLVSGTEAFF.

This clonotype was picked up a small number of times. This chain links TRBV7-8 with TRBJ2-5; TRBD1 matches at 10 bases. V dropped 7 bases and J dropped 2; count of bases not matched to a gene: 10. Per germline, CDR1 SGHVS and CDR2 FQNEAQ. The CDR3 is made up of 16 amino acids. CDR3 coding DNA: TGTGCCAGCAACCAACACAGGGACAGGGGTCAAGAGACCCAGTACTTC. Residues: CASNQHRDRGQETQYF.

This clonotype was picked up many times. The genes are TRBV7-9 and TRBJ1-1; 8 nucleotides line up with TRBD1. The CDR3 spans 14 residues. V shed 6 bases, J shed 4 bases, and the junction held 7 bases outside the gene matches. Germline V gene sequence: CDR1 SEHNR, CDR2 FQNEAQ (reference sequence). The CDR3 region has the DNA TGTGCCAGCAGTCAACAGGGGGATCCCACTGAAGCTTTCTTT. Protein sequence: CASSQQGDPTEAFF.

V gene TRBV7-2 combines with J gene TRBJ2-2; TRBD2 aligns across 8 bases. The trim removed 1 base at V and 1 base at J, leaving 8 bases unmatched. Germline V gene lookup returns CDR1 SGHTA and CDR2 FQGNSA. The CDR3 has 18 residues. CDR3 protein: CASSLVYGSGENTGELFF. CDR3 in DNA: TGTGCCAGCAGCTTAGTATATGGTAGCGGGGAGAACACCGGGGAGCTGTTTTTT. Together with reference TRBV7-2 and TRBJ2-2, the CDR3 gives the full variable domain: GAGVSQSPSNKVTEKGKDVELRCDPISGHTALYWYRQSLGQGLEFLIYFQGNSAPDKSGLPSDRFSAERTGGSVSTLTIQRTQQEDSAVYLCASSLVYGSGENTGELFFGEGSRLTVL.

The sample holds a few counts of this clonotype. The chain has TRBV7-2 and TRBJ1-5; no clear D. The CDR3 length is 12 residues. Trimming cost V 4 bases and J 6 bases, with 7 bases left between them. Germline V CDR1 and CDR2: SGHTA, FQGNSA. The CDR3, as DNA: TGTGCCAGCAGCTCAGTTGGTCAGCCCCAGCATTTT. Its translation is CASSSVGQPQHF.

The rearrangement uses TRBV28 and TRBJ1-5; no definite D call. CDR3 length equals 12 residues. V was clipped by 8 bases and J by 7 bases, with 12 bases between them. Germline CDR1 reads MDHEN; CDR2 reads SYDVKM. DNA of the CDR3: TGTGCCAGCGCCTATATGGGCCAGCCCCAGCATTTT. Its translation is CASAYMGQPQHF.

The J gene is TRBJ1-6, the V gene TRBV9; no reliable D call. Germline values: CDR1 SGDLS, CDR2 YYNGEE. The V end was cut by 3 bases, the J end by 0 bases, with 10 bases between. CDR3 length equals 16 residues. The CDR3 loop is CASSAGISSYNSPLHF. The CDR3 bases are TGTGCCAGCAGCGCTGGGATCAGCTCCTATAATTCACCCCTCCACTTT.

This clonotype turned up a few times. The rearrangement joins TRBV6-6 to TRBJ2-3; no reliable D call. CDR3 length equals 12 residues. Germline lookup yields CDR1 MNHNY and CDR2 SVGAGI (reference sequence). V was trimmed by 4 bases and J by 6 bases, leaving 8 bases between them. The CDR3 region has the DNA TGTGCCAGCAGTTCCGAGAGGGATACGCAGTATTTT. It yields the protein CASSSERDTQYF.

The sample holds many counts of this clonotype. The gene calls are TRBV20-1 and TRBJ2-4; either TRBD1 or TRBD2 may supply D (5 bases each). The V end was cut by 6 bases, the J end by 3 bases, with 9 bases between. From germline, CDR1 is DFQATT and CDR2 SNEGSKA (reference sequence). CDR3 size: 12 residues. The CDR3 is CSAERGKNIQYF. CDR3 coding DNA: TGCAGTGCCGAGAGGGGCAAAAACATTCAGTACTTC.

V and J are TRBV7-2 and TRBJ2-3; tentatively, D is TRBD2 (5 bases). V was cut by 7 bases and J by 2 bases, with 10 bases left in between. CDR3 length: 13 amino acids. Germline assignment: CDR1 SGHTA and CDR2 FQGNSA. The CDR3 region has the DNA TGTGCCAGCACCTGGACTTTCACAGATACGCAGTATTTT. The encoded protein is CASTWTFTDTQYF. Using reference TRBV7-2 and TRBJ2-3 for the parts outside the CDR3, the full variable domain is GAGVSQSPSNKVTEKGKDVELRCDPISGHTALYWYRQSLGQGLEFLIYFQGNSAPDKSGLPSDRFSAERTGGSVSTLTIQRTQQEDSAVYLCASTWTFTDTQYFGPGTRLTVL.

The rearrangement links TRBV28 to TRBJ1-1; no definite D call. This CDR3 contains 12 residues. Trimming pared 5 bases from V and 7 bases from J, leaving 11 bases between. CDR1 MDHEN and CDR2 SYDVKM come from the germline V gene. CDR3 amino acids: CASSLVTDEAFF. For the CDR3, the DNA is TGTGCCAGCAGTCTTGTGACGGATGAAGCTTTCTTT.

At least ten counts were recorded for this clonotype. The chain's CDR3 is CASSRPGRTYEQYF. The CDR3 DNA follows: TGTGCCAGCAGTCGCCCGGGACGGACCTACGAGCAGTACTTC. The V gene is TRBV12-3 or TRBV12-4, the J gene TRBJ2-7; either TRBD1 or TRBD2 may supply D (5 bases each). The CDR3 has 14 residues. The germline V and J ends were trimmed by 5 bases and 2 bases, with 13 bases remaining between them.

The table lists this clonotype with a few counts. The chain employs TRBV28 and TRBJ1-5; D not certain. The V gene lost 6 bases and the J gene lost 3 bases, with 12 bases spanning the gap. The CDR3 is 14 amino acids. Germline values: CDR1 MDHEN, CDR2 SYDVKM. Here the CDR3 DNA reads TGTGCCAGCAGCCTCGTAAATTCCAATCAGCCCCAGCATTTT. It encodes CASSLVNSNQPQHF.

This clonotype was counted at least ten times. The gene calls are TRBV25-1 and TRBJ2-7, with D perhaps given as TRBD1 or TRBD2 (6 bases each). V was cut by 4 bases and J by 3 bases, with 13 bases left in between. The CDR3 spans 14 residues. Germline V gene data show CDR1 as MGHDK and CDR2 as SYGVNS. The CDR3 sequence is CASSGGGRIYEQYF. The CDR3 DNA is TGTGCCAGCAGTGGAGGGGGGAGAATCTACGAGCAGTACTTC.